These 21 T cell receptor beta chains were sequenced from one sample in a study of human T cells and chemical hapten exposure. One entry per CDR3 protein results from TCRdb running MiXCR on the RACE reads. Of around 340,000 distinct CDR3 sequences in the sample, around 7% are singletons; the top ten hold approximately 8.9%. The time point is: patch test 1, 2 weeks after DPC sensitization. Treatment in this sample: therapeutic diphenylcyclopropenone sensitization with weekly scalp DPC. The source material was whole blood, sampled in connection with sensitization to the hapten diphenylcyclopropenone (DPC). The receptors come from a young woman with alopecia areata. Some clones in this sample may be carry-over from other donors' samples.

There are many counts of this clonotype. The V gene is TRBV7-2, the J gene TRBJ2-1; D is ambiguous. The V and J ends lost 0 bases and 7 bases respectively, with 4 bases between them. This CDR3 region has 12 residues. CDR1 is SGHTA, CDR2 FQGNSA, per germline. CDR3 sequence: CASSLARNEQFF. The CDR3 bases are TGTGCCAGCAGCTTAGCTAGGAATGAGCAGTTCTTC.

This clonotype was counted between two and nine times. V gene TRBV6-1 combines with J gene TRBJ2-3, with D hard to call. CDR1 and CDR2 (germline): MNHNS, SASEGT. Trimming took 2 bases from V and 9 from J, leaving 12 bases between them. The CDR3 is 13 amino acids. CDR3 DNA sequence: TGTGCCAGCAGTGAAAGGATCGCCGGGACGCAGTATTTT. Translated, it gives CASSERIAGTQYF.

The rearrangement links TRBV7-9 to TRBJ2-7; 10 bases align to TRBD2. The CDR3 length is 15 residues. With V trimmed by 2 bases and J by 2 bases, 3 bases remained unmatched. CDR1 is SEHNR and CDR2 is FQNEAQ in the germline V gene (reference sequence). For the CDR3, the DNA is TGTGCCAGCAGCTTAAGGACTAGCGGCGCCTACGAGCAGTACTTC. Its translation is CASSLRTSGAYEQYF.

This clonotype showed up many times. The rearrangement links TRBV5-1 to TRBJ1-2; D remains ambiguous. The V end lost 0 bases, the J end lost 0 bases, and 9 bases lay between the germline ends. The germline V gene has CDR1 SGHRS and CDR2 YFSETQ. This CDR3 is built from 15 residues. The CDR3 DNA reads TGCGCCAGCAGCTTGGACAGCACCACTAACTATGGCTACACCTTC. Encoded protein: CASSLDSTTNYGYTF.

This clonotype was counted between two and nine times. CDR3 residues: CSARDARGSDNEQFF. In nucleotides, the CDR3 is TGCAGTGCTAGAGATGCCAGGGGCTCGGACAATGAGCAGTTCTTC. This chain links TRBV20-1 with TRBJ2-1; TRBD1 is a possible D gene (6 bases). V shed 0 bases and J shed 5 bases, with 14 bases lying between them. Germline V gene data show CDR1 as DFQATT and CDR2 as SNEGSKA (reference sequence). The CDR3 extends over 15 amino acids.

This clonotype has just a few counts. The chain joins TRBV2 to TRBJ1-3, with 7 bases lining up with TRBD1. In germline, CDR1 is SNHLY, CDR2 FYNNEI. With 9 bases clipped from V and 1 base from J, the junction kept 9 bases outside the gene matches. The CDR3 consists of 15 residues. CDR3 amino acids: CASQGGDFSGNTIYF. The CDR3 DNA reads TGTGCCAGTCAGGGGGGTGATTTTTCTGGAAACACCATATATTTT.

This clonotype was observed many times. The chain has TRBV29-1 and TRBJ2-2; D may correspond to TRBD1 or TRBD2 (5 bases each). V was clipped by 5 bases and J by 0 bases, with 10 bases between them. Germline V gene data show CDR1 as SQVTM and CDR2 as ANQGSEA. The CDR3 contains 14 residues. For the CDR3, the DNA is TGCAGCGTTTCATCGGGGCCGAACACCGGGGAGCTGTTTTTT. As protein: CSVSSGPNTGELFF.

The rearrangement links TRBV7-9 to TRBJ1-3; a weak D match, TRBD1 (5 bases). Germline CDR1 is SEHNR and CDR2 is FQNEAQ (reference sequence). Trimming took 5 bases from V and 4 from J, leaving 12 bases between them. CDR3 length equals 14 residues. This CDR3 reads CASSPGLQGNTIYF. The CDR3 coding sequence is TGTGCCAGCAGCCCGGGACTCCAAGGAAACACCATATATTTT. Filled out from reference TRBV7-9 and TRBJ1-3, the complete variable domain reads DTGVSQNPRHKITKRGQNVTFRCDPISEHNRLYWYRQTLGQGPEFLTYFQNEAQLEKSRLLSDRFSAERPKGSFSTLEIQRTEQGDSAMYLCASSPGLQGNTIYFGEGSWLTVV.

This clonotype was seen ten or more times. V gene TRBV7-3 combines with J gene TRBJ2-2, with a possible D match to TRBD1 (5 bases). V was shortened by 2 bases and J by 0 bases, with 13 bases between the two germline ends. The CDR3 has 17 amino acids. Germline V gives CDR1 SGHTA, CDR2 FQGTGA. The CDR3 DNA follows: TGTGCCAGCAGCTTAGGGTCAGGGTACCCGAACACCGGGGAGCTGTTTTTT. Its translation is CASSLGSGYPNTGELFF.

The V and J genes are TRBV7-9 and TRBJ1-4, with D uncertain. The V end lost 1 base, the J end lost 3 bases, and 12 bases lay between the germline ends. CDR3 length: 16 residues. CDR1 SEHNR and CDR2 FQNEAQ come from the germline V gene (reference sequence). The CDR3 region is CASSLGSPEANEKLFF. The CDR3 DNA reads as TGTGCCAGCAGCTTAGGATCTCCGGAGGCTAATGAAAAACTGTTTTTT.

V is TRBV27 and J is TRBJ2-1; no reliable D call. Germline-derived CDR1 and CDR2 are MNHEY and SMNVEV (reference sequence). V gave up 3 bases and J gave up 2 bases, with 8 bases separating them. The CDR3 has 14 residues. CDR3 nucleotide sequence: TGTGCCAGCAGTTTGGAACAGCCCTACAATGAGCAGTTCTTC. Translation: CASSLEQPYNEQFF.

This clonotype came up a few times. The J gene is TRBJ2-3, the V gene TRBV4-1, with 7 bases identical to TRBD1. This CDR3 is 16 amino acids long. Germline V gene lookup returns CDR1 MGHRA and CDR2 YSYEKL. The junction had 8 bases not matched to a gene; V was cut back by 4 bases and J by 1 base. As DNA, the CDR3 is TGCGCCAGCAGCCTACATGGGACAGACGGCACAGATACGCAGTATTTT. Its protein is CASSLHGTDGTDTQYF.

This clonotype appeared many times. The chain uses TRBV14 and TRBJ1-2; 8 nucleotides match TRBD1. CDR1 and CDR2 from the germline V gene are SGHDN and FVKESK. The trim removed 2 bases at V and 8 bases at J, leaving 10 bases unmatched. This CDR3 is 15 amino acids long. This CDR3 reads CASSQLTGEVSGYTF. The CDR3 DNA sequence: TGTGCCAGCAGCCAACTGACAGGGGAAGTGAGCGGCTACACCTTC.

This clonotype has a handful of counts. The V and J genes are TRBV6-6 and TRBJ1-3; unclear D gene. The ends were cut back, 4 bases at V and 0 bases at J, with 16 bases in the middle. Germline V lookup: CDR1 MNHNY, CDR2 SVGAGI (reference sequence). The CDR3 length is 17 residues. CDR3 in DNA: TGTGCCAGCAGTTCCGAGGGCAGGCGGAGCTCTGGAAACACCATATATTTT. Encoded protein: CASSSEGRRSSGNTIYF.

The chain links TRBV7-9 to TRBJ1-1; TRBD1 agrees at 10 bases. This CDR3 region has 15 residues. Trimming cost V 2 bases and J 6 bases; bases outside gene matches: 6. CDR1 is SEHNR, CDR2 FQNEAQ, per germline (reference sequence). Here the CDR3 reads CASSLYRDRGSEAFF. DNA for the CDR3: TGTGCCAGCAGCTTATACAGGGACAGGGGTTCTGAAGCTTTCTTT.

This clonotype was recorded many times. This rearrangement joins TRBV6-6 to TRBJ2-2; D possibly matches TRBD1 or TRBD2 (5 bases each). Germline lookup yields CDR1 MNHNY and CDR2 SVGAGI (reference sequence). This CDR3 spans 13 amino acids. Trimming pared 2 bases from V and 6 bases from J, leaving 7 bases between. This CDR3 is CASSYGGAGELFF. The DNA of the CDR3 is TGTGCCAGCAGTTACGGGGGAGCCGGGGAGCTGTTTTTT.

This rearrangement joins TRBV6-1 to TRBJ2-6; D is perhaps TRBD1 or TRBD2 (5 bases each). The CDR3 sequence is 14 residues long. V shed 7 bases and J shed 8 bases, with 15 bases lying between them. Germline CDR1 reads MNHNS; CDR2 reads SASEGT. This chain's CDR3 is CASISGSLTNVLTF. Written as DNA, the CDR3 is TGTGCCAGCATCTCAGGGAGCCTGACCAACGTCCTGACTTTC.

This clonotype was picked up a small number of times. The chain joins TRBV4-1 to TRBJ1-2; tentative D call: TRBD1 (6 bases). Germline values: CDR1 MGHRA, CDR2 YSYEKL. V lost 5 bases to trimming and J lost 2 bases, with 9 bases between them. There are 13 residues in the CDR3. CDR3 region: CASSGTSNYGYTF. As DNA, the CDR3 is TGCGCCAGCAGCGGGACATCGAACTATGGCTACACCTTC.

This clonotype was seen only a few times. J is TRBJ1-1 and V is TRBV7-9; no firm D call. Looked up from germline, CDR1 is SEHNR and CDR2 is FQNEAQ (reference sequence). This CDR3 comprises 16 residues. V was clipped by 3 bases and J by 2 bases, with 16 bases between them. The CDR3 DNA sequence: TGTGCCAGCAGCTTGGGCTCGACCGGCCCCAACACTGAAGCTTTCTTT. This sequence encodes CASSLGSTGPNTEAFF. Full variable domain (outside the CDR3, taken from reference TRBV7-9 and TRBJ1-1): DTGVSQNPRHKITKRGQNVTFRCDPISEHNRLYWYRQTLGQGPEFLTYFQNEAQLEKSRLLSDRFSAERPKGSFSTLEIQRTEQGDSAMYLCASSLGSTGPNTEAFFGQGTRLTVV.

The sample holds many counts of this clonotype. The chain employs TRBV6-2 or TRBV6-3 and TRBJ2-3; maybe TRBD2 (6 bases). Trimming took off 6 bases at V and 5 bases at J, with 12 bases between the two ends. Germline CDR1 and CDR2: MNHEY and SVGEGT. The CDR3 is 13 residues long. The CDR3 region has the DNA TGTGCCAGCAGGGGCCAGGGAGGAGATACGCAGTATTTT. Translated: CASRGQGGDTQYF.

A few counts support this clonotype. The chain links TRBV4-1 to TRBJ1-1, with 7 positions matching TRBD1. This CDR3 spans 19 amino acids. The junction had 17 bases not matched to a gene; V was cut back by 3 bases and J by 1 base. The V gene's germline CDR1 is MGHRA and CDR2 YSYEKL. The CDR3: CASSHLYGGTATGNTEAFF. Written as DNA, the CDR3 is TGCGCCAGCAGCCATCTCTATGGCGGGACAGCCACCGGGAACACTGAAGCTTTCTTT.